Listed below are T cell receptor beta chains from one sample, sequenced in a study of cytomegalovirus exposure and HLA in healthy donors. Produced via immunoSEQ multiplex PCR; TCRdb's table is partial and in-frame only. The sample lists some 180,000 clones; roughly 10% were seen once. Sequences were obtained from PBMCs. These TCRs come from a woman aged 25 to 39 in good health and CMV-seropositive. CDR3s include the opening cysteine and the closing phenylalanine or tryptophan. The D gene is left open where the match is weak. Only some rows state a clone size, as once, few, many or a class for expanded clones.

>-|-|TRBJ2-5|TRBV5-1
TGCGCCAGCAGCTCGTCCGGGTTTCTTTACCAAGAGACCCAGTACTTC
CASSSSGFLYQETQYF
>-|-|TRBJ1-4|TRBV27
TGTGCCAGCAGTTTGTGGGGGGCTAATGAAAAACTGTTTTTT
CASSLWGANEKLFF
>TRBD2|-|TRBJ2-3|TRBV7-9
TGTGCCAGCAGCTATAATAGCGGGAGGGCAGATACGCAGTATTTT
CASSYNSGRADTQYF
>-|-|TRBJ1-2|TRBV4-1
TGCGCCAGCAGCTCACAGGGTAACGACGGCTACACCTTC
CASSSQGNDGYTF
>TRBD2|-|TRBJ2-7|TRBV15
TGTGCCACCAGCAGGGGGAGGGAGGGACTGATCGAGCAGTACTTC
CATSRGREGLIEQYF
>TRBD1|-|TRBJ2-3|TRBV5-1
TGCGCCAGCAGCGGGGGACAGTCCACAGATACGCAGTATTTT
CASSGGQSTDTQYF
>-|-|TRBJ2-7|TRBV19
TGTGCCAGTAGTATGGAGCACAATCTCTACGAGCAGTACTTC
CASSMEHNLYEQYF
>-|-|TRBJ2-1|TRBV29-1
TGCAGCGTTGTACTCCCGAGCTCCTACAATGAGCAGTTCTTC
CSVVLPSSYNEQFF
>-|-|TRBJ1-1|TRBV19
TGTGCCAGTAGTATAGGGCATACAGGAGCTTTCTTT
CASSIGHTGAFF
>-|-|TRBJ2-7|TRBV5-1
TGCGCCAGCAGCTTACAGGGCCACGAGCAGTACTTC
CASSLQGHEQYF
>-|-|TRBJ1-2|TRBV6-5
TGTGCCAGCATTCTAAACGGGGGGACCTATGGCTACACCTTC
CASILNGGTYGYTF
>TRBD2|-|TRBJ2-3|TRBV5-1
TGCGCCAGCAGCTTGACCCAGACTAGCGGCACAGATACGCAGTATTTT
CASSLTQTSGTDTQYF
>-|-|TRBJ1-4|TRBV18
TGTGCCAGCTCAAAACACGGGGGATTGAATGAAAAACTGTTTTTT
CASSKHGGLNEKLFF
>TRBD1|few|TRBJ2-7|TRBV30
TGTGCCTGGGCACTCCCGGGACAGGGGCCCGAGCAGTACTTC
CAWALPGQGPEQYF
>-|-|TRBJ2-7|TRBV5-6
TGTGCCAGCAGCTTCCGAGGGCGGACCTACGAGCAGTACTTC
CASSFRGRTYEQYF
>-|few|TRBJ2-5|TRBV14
TGTGCCAGCAGCCAAGAAACATCTGGTTGGGAGCTGATGGAGACCCAGTACTTC
CASSQETSGWELMETQYF
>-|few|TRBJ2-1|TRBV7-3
TGTGCCAGCAGCTCCGGGACTCTCTCCTACAATGAGCAGTTCTTC
CASSSGTLSYNEQFF
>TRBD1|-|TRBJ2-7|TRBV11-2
TGTGCCAGCGCAGGGGGCCGGTACGAGCAGTACTTC
CASAGGRYEQYF
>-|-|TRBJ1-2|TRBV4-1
TGCGCCAGCAGCCTTTCTTCGACAGAGACCCTCTATGGCTACACCTTC
CASSLSSTETLYGYTF
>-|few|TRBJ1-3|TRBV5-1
TGCGCCAGCAGCTCGGAATCAGGCTCTGGAAACACCATATATTTT
CASSSESGSGNTIYF
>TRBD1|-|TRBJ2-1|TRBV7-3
TGTGCCAGCAGCATGGGACAGGAGAATGAGCAGTTCTTC
CASSMGQENEQFF
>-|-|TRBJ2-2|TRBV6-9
TGTGCCAGCAGTGAGTCCATGGTAGGAGACGTCGACACCGGGGAGCTGTTTTTT
CASSESMVGDVDTGELFF
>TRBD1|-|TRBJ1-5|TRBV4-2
TGTGCCAGCAGCGTCCGACCGGACAGGTCGCTTAACAATCAGCCCCAGCATTTT
CASSVRPDRSLNNQPQHF
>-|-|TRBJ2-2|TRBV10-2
TGCGCCAGCAGTGAGTATCTAAGAGTGGAGAGTGGAACCGGGGAGCTGTTTTTT
CASSEYLRVESGTGELFF
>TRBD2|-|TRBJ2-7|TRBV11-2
TGTGCCAGCAGCTTAGATCTGATTAGCGGGAGGCCTGCTACCTACGAGCAGTACTTC
CASSLDLISGRPATYEQYF
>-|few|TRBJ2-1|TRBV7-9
TGTGCCAGCAGCTCCCAGGGCTATGAGCAGTTCTTC
CASSSQGYEQFF
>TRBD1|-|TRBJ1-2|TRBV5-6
TGTGCCAGCAGCTTGGATGGGACAGTTGATGGCTACACCTTC
CASSLDGTVDGYTF
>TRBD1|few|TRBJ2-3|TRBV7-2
TGTGCCAGCAGCTTAGGTTACAGGGGGCTGGGAGATACGCAGTATTTT
CASSLGYRGLGDTQYF
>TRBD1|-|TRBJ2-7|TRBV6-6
TGTGCCAGCTGGCGACAGGGCGCGGACGAGCAGTACTTC
CASWRQGADEQYF
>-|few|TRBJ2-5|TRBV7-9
TGTGCCAGCAGCTTAGCGGAGGACAGTGAGCAGTACTTC
CASSLAEDSEQYF
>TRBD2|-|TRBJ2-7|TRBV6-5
TGTGCCAGCAGTGTTACTAGCGCAGCCTACGAGCAGTACTTC
CASSVTSAAYEQYF
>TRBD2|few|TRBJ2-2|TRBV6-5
TGTGCCAGCACGGGGGGCACCGGGGAGCTGTTTTTT
CASTGGTGELFF
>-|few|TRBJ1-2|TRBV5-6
TGTGCCAGCAGCCCCCAGATTAACTATGGCTACACCTTC
CASSPQINYGYTF
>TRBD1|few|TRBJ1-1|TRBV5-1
TGCGCCAGCAGCCCGGAGACAGGGGGATTTTGGACTGAAGCTTTCTTT
CASSPETGGFWTEAFF
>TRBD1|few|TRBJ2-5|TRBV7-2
TGTGCCAGCACCGACAGGGGAGAGGGAACCTTCACCCAGTACTTC
CASTDRGEGTFTQYF
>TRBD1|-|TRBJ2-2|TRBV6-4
TGTGCCAGCACCCCCGGGACAGGGAGCACCGGGGAGCTGTTTTTT
CASTPGTGSTGELFF
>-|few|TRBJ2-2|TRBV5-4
TGTGCCAGCAGCCGGCAGGAGGGTGAGCTGTTTTTT
CASSRQEGELFF
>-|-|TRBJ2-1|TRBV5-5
TGTGCCAGCAGCTTGGAAGTAGCTTACAATGAGCAGTTCTTC
CASSLEVAYNEQFF
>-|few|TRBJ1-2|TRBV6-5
TGTGCCAGCAGTTACCAGGGTGAGGACTATGGCTACACCTTC
CASSYQGEDYGYTF
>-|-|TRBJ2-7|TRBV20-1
TGCAGTGCCGGTCACCACGAGCAGTACTTC
CSAGHHEQYF
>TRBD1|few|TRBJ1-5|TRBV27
TGTGCCAGCCGATTTCAGGGGGCGGGTCAGCCCCAGCATTTT
CASRFQGAGQPQHF
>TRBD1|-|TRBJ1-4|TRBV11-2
TGTGCCAGCAGCTTTTTTACCGGGACAGGGTCAGAAAAACTGTTTTTT
CASSFFTGTGSEKLFF
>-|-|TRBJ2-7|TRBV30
TGTGCCTGGAACCCGCGCGCTACCTACGAGCAGTACTTC
CAWNPRATYEQYF
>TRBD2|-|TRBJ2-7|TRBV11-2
TGTGCCAGCAGCTTAAGCGGGAGGGCCTACGAGCAGTACTTC
CASSLSGRAYEQYF
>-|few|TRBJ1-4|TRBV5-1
TGCGCCAGCAGCTCGTCAGGAGGGCCTGGTGAAAAACTGTTTTTT
CASSSSGGPGEKLFF
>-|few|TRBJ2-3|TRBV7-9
TGTGCCAGCAGCTTAGGTAGCGGTACTAGCACAGATACGCAGTATTTT
CASSLGSGTSTDTQYF
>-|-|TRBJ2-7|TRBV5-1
TGCGCCAGCAGCTTGGGGCCCGACAGATACTACGAGCAGTACTTC
CASSLGPDRYYEQYF
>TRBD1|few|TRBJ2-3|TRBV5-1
TGCGCCAGCAGCTTACAGGGGCGAACAGATACGCAGTATTTT
CASSLQGRTDTQYF
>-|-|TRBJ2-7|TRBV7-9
TGTGCCAGCAGTGACATCCGGGATGTAGGCTACGAGCAGTACTTC
CASSDIRDVGYEQYF
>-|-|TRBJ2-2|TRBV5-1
TGCGCCAGCCGAACTAGCCCCCCGAACACCGGGGAGCTGTTTTTT
CASRTSPPNTGELFF
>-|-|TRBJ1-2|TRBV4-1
TGCGCCAGCAGCCAAGGAACCCCCGGACTTCGGATTGGCTACACCTTC
CASSQGTPGLRIGYTF
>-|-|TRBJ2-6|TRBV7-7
TGTGCCAGCAGCTTAGGGGCAGGGGCCAACGTCCTGACTTTC
CASSLGAGANVLTF
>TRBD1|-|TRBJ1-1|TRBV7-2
TGTGCCAGCAGCGTGGATACAGGGGGGCCTGCTTTCTTT
CASSVDTGGPAFF
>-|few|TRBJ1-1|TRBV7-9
TGTGCCAGCAGCTTAGCGCGCGGGAAAGGCGCTGAAGCTTTCTTT
CASSLARGKGAEAFF
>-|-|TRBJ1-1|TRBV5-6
TGTGCCAGCAGCTTGAGGGGGTCAGAAGCTTTCTTT
CASSLRGSEAFF
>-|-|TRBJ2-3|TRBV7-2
TGTGCCAGCAGCCCCACGGGGACTGCAGATACGCAGTATTTT
CASSPTGTADTQYF
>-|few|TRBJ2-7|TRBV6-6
TGTGCCAGCAGCCTGGCCAGGGAGCAGTACTTC
CASSLAREQYF
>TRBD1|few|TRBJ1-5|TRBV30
TGTGCCTGGGACAGGGGAGGGTATAGCAATCAGCCCCAGCATTTT
CAWDRGGYSNQPQHF
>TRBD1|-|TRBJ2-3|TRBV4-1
TGCGCCAGCAGCTCGGACAGGACCCGCACAGATACGCAGTATTTT
CASSSDRTRTDTQYF